These T cell receptor beta chains were read from a single sample in a study of blood T cell repertoires in COVID-19. Measured with immunoSEQ multiplex PCR; TCRdb has only the in-frame clones, and not every one. Counted here are some 270,000 clones, about 89% occurring once; the ten biggest clones make up approximately 1.5%. Sequencing was done on a sample of peripheral blood. These receptors were collected from a woman aged 55 to 70 who had recovered from COVID-19. CDR3s include the opening cysteine and the closing phenylalanine or tryptophan. The D gene is left open where the match is weak. Only some rows state a clone size, as once, few, many or a class for expanded clones.

CDR3 protein | CDR3 DNA | clone size | V gene | D gene | J gene
CASSQGPGSGGYTF | TGCGCCAGCAGCCAAGGGCCGGGGTCTGGTGGCTACACCTTC | . | TRBV4-1 | . | TRBJ1-2
CASSVRGQWETQYF | TGTGCCAGCAGCGTAAGGGGCCAGTGGGAGACCCAGTACTTC | once | TRBV9 | . | TRBJ2-5
CASSLGQGHQPQHF | TGTGCCAGCTCCCTCGGCCAGGGGCATCAGCCCCAGCATTTT | once | TRBV18 | . | TRBJ1-5
CATSQGLQETQYF | TGTGCCACCAGTCAGGGGTTACAAGAGACCCAGTACTTC | . | TRBV24-1 | . | TRBJ2-5
CASSEEAYQPQHF | TGTGCCAGCAGCGAGGAGGCGTATCAGCCCCAGCATTTT | . | TRBV2 | . | TRBJ1-5
CASRDTINQPQHF | TGTGCCAGCAGGGACACTATCAATCAGCCCCAGCATTTT | . | TRBV6-5 | . | TRBJ1-5
CASSPPGGSVGYTF | TGCGCCAGCAGTCCACCGGGAGGGTCGGTTGGCTACACCTTC | . | TRBV5-1 | . | TRBJ1-2
CASRLVISRNREQYF | TGTGCAAGTCGCTTAGTTATCTCCAGGAATCGCGAGCAGTACTTC | . | TRBV12-2 | . | TRBJ2-7
CASTGWEYNEQFF | TGTGCCAGTACAGGCTGGGAGTACAATGAGCAGTTCTTC | . | TRBV19 | . | TRBJ2-1
CSVEDSRFNEQFF | TGCAGCGTTGAAGACTCCAGGTTCAATGAGCAGTTCTTC | . | TRBV29-1 | . | TRBJ2-1
CASSLGGPYEQYF | TGCGCCAGCAGCTTGGGCGGGCCCTACGAGCAGTACTTC | . | TRBV5-1 | . | TRBJ2-7
CASSLAGGPGDTQYF | TGTGCCAGCAGTTTAGCGGGGGGGCCGGGGGATACGCAGTATTTT | . | TRBV28 | TRBD2 | TRBJ2-3
CASSLGTSGGFYEQYF | TGCGCCAGCAGCCTAGGGACTAGCGGGGGGTTCTACGAGCAGTACTTC | . | TRBV5-1 | TRBD2 | TRBJ2-7
CASSTRTGGTGELFF | TGTGCCAGCAGCACCCGGACAGGGGGCACCGGGGAGCTGTTTTTT | . | TRBV9 | TRBD1 | TRBJ2-2
CASSPGGIAGGTGELFF | TGTGCCAGCAGCCCCGGCGGGATAGCGGGGGGAACCGGGGAGCTGTTTTTT | . | TRBV11-2 | TRBD2 | TRBJ2-2
CASSLSPNTEAFF | TGTGCCAGCAGCTTAAGCCCAAACACTGAAGCTTTCTTT | . | TRBV11-3 | . | TRBJ1-1
CASSNTGTGGRPQYF | TGTGCCAGCAGTAACACCGGGACAGGGGGCCGCCCCCAGTATTTT | . | TRBV6-5 | TRBD1 | TRBJ2-3